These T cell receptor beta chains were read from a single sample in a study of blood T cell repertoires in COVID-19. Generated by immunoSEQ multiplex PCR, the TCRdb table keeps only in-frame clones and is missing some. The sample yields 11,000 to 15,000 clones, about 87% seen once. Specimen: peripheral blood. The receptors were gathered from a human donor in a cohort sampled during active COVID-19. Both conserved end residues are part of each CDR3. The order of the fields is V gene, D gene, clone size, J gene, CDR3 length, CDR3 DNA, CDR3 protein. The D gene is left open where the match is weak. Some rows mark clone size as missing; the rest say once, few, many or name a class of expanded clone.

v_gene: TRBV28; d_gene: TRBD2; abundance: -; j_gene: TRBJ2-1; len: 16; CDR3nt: TGTGCCAGCACCCCCCGGACTAGCGGACTCAACAATGAGCAGTTCTTC; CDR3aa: CASTPRTSGLNNEQFF
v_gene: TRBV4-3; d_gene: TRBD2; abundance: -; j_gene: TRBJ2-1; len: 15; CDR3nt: TGCGCCAGCAGCCAAACAGCGGGACCCTACAATGAGCAGTTCTTC; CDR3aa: CASSQTAGPYNEQFF
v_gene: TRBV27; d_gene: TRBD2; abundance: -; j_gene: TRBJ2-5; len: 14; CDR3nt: TGTGCCAGCAGTCTGCGGGAGGGAGCAGAGACCCAGTACTTC; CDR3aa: CASSLREGAETQYF
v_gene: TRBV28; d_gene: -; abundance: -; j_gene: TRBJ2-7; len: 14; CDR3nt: TGTGCCAGCAGTTTCGTCGGGGAGACCTACGAGCAGTACTTC; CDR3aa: CASSFVGETYEQYF
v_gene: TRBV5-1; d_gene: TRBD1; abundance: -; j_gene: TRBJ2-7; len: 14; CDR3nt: TGCGCCAGCAGCTCCGGGACAGGTAACTACGAGCAGTACTTC; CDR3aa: CASSSGTGNYEQYF
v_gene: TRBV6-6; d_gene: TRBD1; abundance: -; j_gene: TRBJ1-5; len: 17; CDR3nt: TGTGCCAGCAGTCCACTCCCGGGGACAGTCGACGATCAGCCCCAGCATTTT; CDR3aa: CASSPLPGTVDDQPQHF
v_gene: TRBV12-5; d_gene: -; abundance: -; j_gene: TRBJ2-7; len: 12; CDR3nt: TGTGCTAGTGGTTTCCTAGGATACGAGCAGTACTTC; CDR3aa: CASGFLGYEQYF
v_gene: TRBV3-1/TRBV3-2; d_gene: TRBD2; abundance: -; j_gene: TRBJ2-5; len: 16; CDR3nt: TGTGCCAGCAGCCCCATCCCGGGACTAGCATTGGAGACCCAGTACTTC; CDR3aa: CASSPIPGLALETQYF
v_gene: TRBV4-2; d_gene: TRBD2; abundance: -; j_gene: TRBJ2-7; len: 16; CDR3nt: TGTGCCAGCAGCCAAGTCGGGGTCAGCGGGATGTACGAGCAGTACTTC; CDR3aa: CASSQVGVSGMYEQYF
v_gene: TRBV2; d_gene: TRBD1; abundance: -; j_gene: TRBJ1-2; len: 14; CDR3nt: TGTGCCAGCAGTGCGGACAGGGGGCCGGGTGGCTACACCTTC; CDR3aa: CASSADRGPGGYTF
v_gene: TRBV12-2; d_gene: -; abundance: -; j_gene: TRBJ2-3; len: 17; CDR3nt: TGTGCAAGTCGCTTAGAAAGACAGTCCGGGGGGGGAGATACGCAGTATTTT; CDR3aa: CASRLERQSGGGDTQYF
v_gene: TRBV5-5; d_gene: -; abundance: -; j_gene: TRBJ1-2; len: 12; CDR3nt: TGTGCCAGCAGCTTATCAGGATGGGGCTACACCTTC; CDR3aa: CASSLSGWGYTF
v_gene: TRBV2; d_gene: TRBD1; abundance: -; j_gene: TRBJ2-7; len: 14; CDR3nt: TGTGCCAGCAAATGGACAGGGGGCGCTTACGAGCAGTACTTC; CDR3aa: CASKWTGGAYEQYF
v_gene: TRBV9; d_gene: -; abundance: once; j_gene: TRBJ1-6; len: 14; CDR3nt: TGTGCCAGCAGCCATGAGACAGGTAGATCACCCCTCCACTTT; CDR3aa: CASSHETGRSPLHF
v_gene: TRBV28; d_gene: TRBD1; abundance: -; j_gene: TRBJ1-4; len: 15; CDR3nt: TGTGCCAGCAGTTTAGGGGGACAGCTTAATGAAAAACTGTTTTTT; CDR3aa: CASSLGGQLNEKLFF
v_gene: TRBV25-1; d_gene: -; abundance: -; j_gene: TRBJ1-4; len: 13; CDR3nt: TGTGCCAGCAGTGAGAGGGGAGGTGAAAAACTGTTTTTT; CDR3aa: CASSERGGEKLFF
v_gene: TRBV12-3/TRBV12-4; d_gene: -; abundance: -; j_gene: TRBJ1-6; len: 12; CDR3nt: TGTGCCAGCAGTTTCCCCGCGGGGACCCTCCACTTT; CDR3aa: CASSFPAGTLHF
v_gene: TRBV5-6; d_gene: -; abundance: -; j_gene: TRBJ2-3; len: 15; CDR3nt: TGTGCCAGCAGCTTGGCCCTGGAGGTCGCAGATACGCAGTATTTT; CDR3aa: CASSLALEVADTQYF
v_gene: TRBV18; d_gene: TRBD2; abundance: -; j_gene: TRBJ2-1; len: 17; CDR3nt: TGTGCCAGCTCACCACCGTCTAGCGGGAGCACCTACAATGAGCAGTTCTTC; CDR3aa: CASSPPSSGSTYNEQFF
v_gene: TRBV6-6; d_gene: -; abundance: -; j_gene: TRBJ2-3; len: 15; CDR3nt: TGTGCCAGCAGTTACCGCGGGGGCAGCACAGATACGCAGTATTTT; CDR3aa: CASSYRGGSTDTQYF
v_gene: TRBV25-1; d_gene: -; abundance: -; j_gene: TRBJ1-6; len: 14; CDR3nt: TGTGCCAGCAGTTCTTACAGGCCATCCGAACCCCTCCACTTT; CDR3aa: CASSSYRPSEPLHF
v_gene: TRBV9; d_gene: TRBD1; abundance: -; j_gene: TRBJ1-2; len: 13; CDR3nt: TGTGCCAGCCGGGACAGGACTAACTATGGCTACACCTTC; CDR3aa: CASRDRTNYGYTF
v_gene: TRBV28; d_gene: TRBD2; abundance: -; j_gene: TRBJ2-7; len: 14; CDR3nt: TGTGCCAGTACACCCGGGACTAGCTCCTACGAGCAGTACTTC; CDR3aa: CASTPGTSSYEQYF
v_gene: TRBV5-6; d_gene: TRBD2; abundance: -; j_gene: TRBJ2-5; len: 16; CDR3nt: TGTGCCAGCAGCTTGTGGCTAGCGGGGGGTCGGGAGACCCAGTACTTC; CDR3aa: CASSLWLAGGRETQYF